Following are 19 T cell receptor beta chains from one sample sequenced in a study of regulatory T cells in long-lasting Graves disease. Libraries of TCR beta came from iRepertoire HTBI primers plus Arm-PCR of CDR3 regions. A single record per CDR3 protein comes from TCRdb applying MiXCR to the multiplex PCR reads. The sample comprises 350,000 to 450,000 distinct CDR3 sequences, over 14% of which are singletons, and over 7% rests with the top ten. As for time point: newly diagnosed GD, antithyroid drugs for less than 3 months. The TCR library was prepared using RNA isolated from PBMCs. The sample also formed part of further work on T cells in Graves' hyperthyroidism and ophthalmopathy.

Sequencing was performed on peripheral blood mononuclear cells (PBMCs), taken at new diagnosis, from a patient treated with antithyroid drugs. The receptors were sampled from a woman aged 40 to 50 with Graves disease.

The chain employs TRBV11-3 and TRBJ2-1; 10 bases align to TRBD1. The CDR3 runs to 15 residues. The germline V gene has CDR1 SGHNT and CDR2 YENEEA. The trim removed 6 bases at V and 12 bases at J, leaving 14 bases unmatched. As DNA, the CDR3 is TGTGCCAGCAGTTCACCGGGACAGGGGCTGGGTAGGCAGTTCTTC. It codes for CASSSPGQGLGRQFF.

Worth noting for this clonotype: One base away lies a much larger clone, so this may be a sequencing read error. J is TRBJ2-7 and V is TRBV28, with 8 nucleotides matching TRBD1. After removal of 4 bases from V and 1 base from J, the junction contained 6 bases not matched to a gene. The CDR3 length is 15 residues. Germline V gene lookup returns CDR1 MDHEN and CDR2 SYDVKM. The chain's CDR3 is CASSSTGEASYEQYF. The CDR3 DNA reads as TGTGCCAGCAGTTCGACAGGGGAGGCTTCCTACGAGCAGTACTTC.

Ten or more counts support this clonotype. This rearrangement joins TRBV6-5 to TRBJ1-6; D perhaps matches TRBD1 (5 bases). The CDR3 extends over 16 amino acids. Germline-derived CDR1 and CDR2 are MNHEY and SVGAGI. Trimming stripped 2 bases from V and 9 bases from J, with 17 bases between. The CDR3, as DNA: TGTGCCAGCAGTTACAATGTGGGGGTCCGGGGTTCACCCCTCCACTTT. Protein product: CASSYNVGVRGSPLHF.

This clonotype appeared a few times. This chain connects TRBV15 to TRBJ1-1, with D perhaps TRBD1 (5 bases). The CDR3 is 15 amino acids. Germline CDR1 LNHNV, CDR2 YYDKDF (reference sequence). V was shortened by 1 base and J by 0 bases, with 9 bases between the two germline ends. CDR3 protein: CATSRARGMNTEAFF. In nucleotides, the CDR3 is TGTGCCACCAGCAGAGCGAGGGGAATGAACACTGAAGCTTTCTTT.

This sequence joins TRBV4-1 and TRBJ2-1; the D gene is possibly TRBD2 (5 bases). V was cut by 3 bases and J by 3 bases, with 9 bases left in between. Germline V lookup: CDR1 MGHRA, CDR2 YSYEKL. The CDR3 has 14 amino acids. For the CDR3, the DNA is TGCGCCAGCAGCCAGAGGACTGTCTACAATGAGCAGTTCTTC. Translation: CASSQRTVYNEQFF.

V gene TRBV25-1 combines with J gene TRBJ2-1; TRBD2 is a possible D gene (6 bases). The V end was cut by 8 bases, the J end by 7 bases, with 27 bases between. The CDR3 length is 17 residues. CDR1 and CDR2 (germline): MGHDK, SYGVNS. The CDR3 region has the DNA TGTGCCAGCGACTCCTCCCCGGGGGACCTCCTGGCGAATGAGCAGTTCTTC. It yields the protein CASDSSPGDLLANEQFF.

This clonotype has at least ten counts. V and J are TRBV19 and TRBJ1-6, with D unresolved. The CDR3 loop spans 15 amino acids. Trimming removed 1 base at V and 7 bases at J, with 11 bases between. The germline gives CDR1 LNHDA, CDR2 SQIVND (reference sequence). The CDR3 DNA reads as TGTGCCAGTAGTATAGCCCCAGGTTGGAATTCACCCCTCCACTTT. This gives the protein CASSIAPGWNSPLHF. Full variable domain (missing parts from reference TRBV19 and TRBJ1-6): DGGITQSPKYLFRKEGQNVTLSCEQNLNHDAMYWYRQDPGQGLRLIYYSQIVNDFQKGDIAEGYSVSREKKESFPLTVTSAQKNPTAFYLCASSIAPGWNSPLHFGNGTRLTVT.

This clonotype has at least ten counts. V and J are TRBV27 and TRBJ2-7; D is uncertain. Trimming shortened V by 6 bases and J by 2 bases, and 11 bases separated the two germline ends. The CDR3 length is 13 residues. CDR1 is MNHEY, CDR2 SMNVEV, per germline (reference sequence). The CDR3 DNA reads TGTGCCAGCAGGGGTACCAGCACCTACGAGCAGTACTTC. Translated: CASRGTSTYEQYF.

This clonotype has a count of ten or more. The genes are TRBV20-1 and TRBJ2-2, with unresolved D. The CDR3 extends over 15 amino acids. CDR1 and CDR2 from the germline V gene are DFQATT and SNEGSKA (reference sequence). V was cut by 1 base and J by 4 bases, with 13 bases left in between. In nucleotides, the CDR3 is TGCAGTGCTAGAGGTCCCCCCTCGGGCACCGGGGAGCTGTTTTTT. Translation gives CSARGPPSGTGELFF.

This clonotype was seen more than once but under ten times. This chain links TRBV12-3 or TRBV12-4 with TRBJ2-1; 14 positions match TRBD2. The ends lost 5 bases at V and 8 bases at J; junction bases unmatched: 8. The CDR3 covers 16 residues. The CDR3 loop reads CASSGRLAGGPHEQFF. CDR3 in DNA: TGTGCCAGCAGTGGGAGACTAGCGGGAGGGCCCCATGAGCAGTTCTTC.

This clonotype was counted ten times or more. One end of the junction is discordant with germline, which a read error may explain. The chain joins TRBV12-3 or TRBV12-4 to TRBJ2-1, with TRBD2 matching over 13 bases. This CDR3 is 13 amino acids long. The CDR3 protein is CACRLAGGNEQFF. In DNA, the CDR3 is TGTGCCTGCAGACTAGCGGGAGGCAATGAGCAGTTCTTC.

This clonotype was counted between two and nine times. V usage is TRBV20-1 and J usage is TRBJ2-2; TRBD1 matches at 8 bases. The CDR3 contains 16 residues. The germline V gene has CDR1 DFQATT and CDR2 SNEGSKA (reference sequence). The junction had 5 bases not matched to a gene; V was cut back by 0 bases and J by 2 bases. The CDR3 loop reads CSARDRDRHNTGELFF. The CDR3 DNA reads TGCAGTGCTAGAGATCGGGACAGGCATAACACCGGGGAGCTGTTTTTT.

Ten or more counts support this clonotype. The V call is TRBV12-3 or TRBV12-4, the J call TRBJ1-2; TRBD1 agrees at 7 bases. Losses at the gene ends were 6 bases for V and 6 bases for J; bases not matched to a gene: 7. The CDR3 covers 13 residues. The CDR3 DNA follows: TGTGCCAGCAGAAACGGACAGGTGGATGGCTACACCTTC. This translates into CASRNGQVDGYTF.

The rearrangement uses TRBV13 and TRBJ2-7, with 8 bases matching TRBD2. The CDR3 has 13 amino acids. Trimming at V came to 5 bases and at J to 6 bases, leaving 6 bases not matched to a gene. CDR1 is PRHDT and CDR2 is FYEKMQ in the germline V gene (reference sequence). DNA of the CDR3: TGTGCCAGCAGCCGGGAGGGCCTACTCGAGCAGTACTTC. Its translation is CASSREGLLEQYF.

This clonotype was detected only once. The genes are TRBV6-1 and TRBJ1-5; D may be TRBD1 (6 bases). V lost 6 bases and J 1 base, leaving 10 bases between the germline ends. CDR3 length: 14 residues. Germline CDR1 is MNHNS and CDR2 is SASEGT. The CDR3 loop reads CASRGGGSNQPQHF. CDR3 nucleotide sequence: TGTGCCAGCAGAGGGGGGGGCAGCAATCAGCCCCAGCATTTT.

This clonotype appeared a few times. The rearrangement joins TRBV15 to TRBJ1-5; D might be TRBD1 (5 bases). Trimming took 3 bases from V and 0 from J, leaving 6 bases between them. The CDR3 length is 14 residues. The V gene's germline CDR1 is LNHNV and CDR2 YYDKDF (reference sequence). The CDR3 here is CATSRTDSNQPQHF. For the CDR3, the DNA is TGTGCCACCAGCAGGACAGATAGCAATCAGCCCCAGCATTTT. Full variable domain (remainder filled in from reference TRBV15 and TRBJ1-5): DAMVIQNPRYQVTQFGKPVTLSCSQTLNHNVMYWYQQKSSQAPKLLFHYYDKDFNNEADTPDNFQSRRPNTSFCFLDIRSPGLGDTAMYLCATSRTDSNQPQHFGDGTRLSIL.

Many counts were recorded for this clonotype. This chain connects TRBV7-2 to TRBJ1-2, with D maybe TRBD1 (6 bases). The CDR3 extends over 13 amino acids. The V and J ends lost 1 base and 7 bases respectively, with 10 bases between them. Germline values: CDR1 SGHTA, CDR2 FQGNSA. The CDR3 loop reads CASSLDLGAGYTF. The CDR3 DNA is TGTGCCAGCAGCTTAGATCTGGGGGCTGGCTACACCTTC.

The V call is TRBV12-3 or TRBV12-4, the J call TRBJ1-2; TRBD1 agrees at 8 bases. J was trimmed by 2 bases and V by 4 bases; bases with no gene match: 9. This CDR3 region has 16 residues. The CDR3 protein is CASSSFPQGANYGYTF. In DNA form, the CDR3 reads TGTGCCAGCAGTTCTTTCCCCCAGGGGGCGAACTATGGCTACACCTTC.

This rearrangement joins TRBV28 to TRBJ1-5, with 7 bases lining up with TRBD1. The V gene end was trimmed by 8 bases and the J gene end by 9 bases; junction bases not matched to a gene: 16. This CDR3 comprises 15 residues. CDR1 MDHEN and CDR2 SYDVKM come from the germline V gene. The CDR3 region is CASSQDRFGGLPQHF. Written as DNA, the CDR3 is TGTGCCAGCTCCCAGGACAGGTTCGGGGGGCTGCCCCAGCATTTT. The whole variable domain, filled in from reference TRBV28 and TRBJ1-5, reads DVKVTQSSRYLVKRTGEKVFLECVQDMDHENMFWYRQDPGLGLRLIYFSYDVKMKEKGDIPEGYSVSREKKERFSLILESASTNQTSMYLCASSQDRFGGLPQHFGDGTRLSIL.